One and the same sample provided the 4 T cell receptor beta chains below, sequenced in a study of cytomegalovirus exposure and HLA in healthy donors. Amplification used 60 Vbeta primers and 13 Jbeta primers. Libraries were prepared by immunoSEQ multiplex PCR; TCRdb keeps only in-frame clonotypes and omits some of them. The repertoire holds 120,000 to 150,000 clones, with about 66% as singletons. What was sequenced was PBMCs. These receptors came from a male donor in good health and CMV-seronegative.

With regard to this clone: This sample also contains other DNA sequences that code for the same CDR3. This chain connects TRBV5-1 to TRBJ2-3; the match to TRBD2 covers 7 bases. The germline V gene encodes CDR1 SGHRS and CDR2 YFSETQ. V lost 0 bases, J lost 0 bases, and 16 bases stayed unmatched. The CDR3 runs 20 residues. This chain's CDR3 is CASSLVPAGRGGYSTDTQYF. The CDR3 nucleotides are TGCGCCAGCAGCTTGGTGCCAGCGGGGAGGGGTGGTTATAGCACAGATACGCAGTATTTT. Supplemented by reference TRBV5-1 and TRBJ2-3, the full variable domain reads KAGVTQTPRYLIKTRGQQVTLSCSPISGHRSVSWYQQTPGQGLQFLFEYFSETQRNKGNFPGRFSGRQFSNSRSEMNVSTLELGDSALYLCASSLVPAGRGGYSTDTQYFGPGTRLTVL.

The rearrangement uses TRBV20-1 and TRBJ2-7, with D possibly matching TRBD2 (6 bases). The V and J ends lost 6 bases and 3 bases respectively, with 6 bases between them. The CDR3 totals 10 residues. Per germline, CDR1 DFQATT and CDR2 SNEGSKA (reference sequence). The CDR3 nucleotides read TGCAGTGCAGCGGGCTACGAGCAGTACTTC. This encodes CSAAGYEQYF.

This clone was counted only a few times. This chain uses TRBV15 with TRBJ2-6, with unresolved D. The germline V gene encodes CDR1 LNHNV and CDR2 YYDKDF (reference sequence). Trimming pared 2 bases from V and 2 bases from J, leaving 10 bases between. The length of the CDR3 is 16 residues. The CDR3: CATSRYSQTGANVLTF. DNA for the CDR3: TGTGCCACCAGCAGATATTCACAGACTGGGGCCAACGTCCTGACTTTC. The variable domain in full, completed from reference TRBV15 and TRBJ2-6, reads DAMVIQNPRYQVTQFGKPVTLSCSQTLNHNVMYWYQQKSSQAPKLLFHYYDKDFNNEADTPDNFQSRRPNTSFCFLDIRSPGLGDTAMYLCATSRYSQTGANVLTFGAGSRLTVL.

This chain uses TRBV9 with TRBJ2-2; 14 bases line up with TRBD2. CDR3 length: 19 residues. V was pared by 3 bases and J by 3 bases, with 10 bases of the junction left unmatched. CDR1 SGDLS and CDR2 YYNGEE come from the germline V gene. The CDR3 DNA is TGTGCCAGCAGCGCAAGACTAGCGGGGGGGGCCGGAGACACCGGGGAGCTGTTTTTT. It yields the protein CASSARLAGGAGDTGELFF.